Listed here is a single T cell receptor (beta chain). Antigen: not known. Germline CDR1 reads SGHTA; CDR2 reads FQGNSA. The CDR3 contains 20 residues. V lost 4 bases and J 5 bases, leaving 32 bases between the germline ends. This specimen comes from a study of blood T cells in healthy people across ages. Through a sample-barcoded 5' primer and a J-beta primer mix, a second PCR was run for roughly 6 to 12 cycles. Each CDR3 protein is one row after TCRdb ran MiXCR on the 5' RACE reads. The sample holds about 1,500,000 distinct CDR3 sequences, roughly 45% seen once. Study-level findings and limits: Diversity estimates from one million T cells were considered underestimates.

Russia was home to the donors, healthy Caucasian individuals aged roughly 6 to 100. The receptor was isolated from a woman aged 18-35 years in good health. The sample consisted of blood. V gene TRBV7-2 combines with J gene TRBJ1-2; a possible D gene is TRBD1 (5 bases). CDR3 in amino acids: CASSSDGQRVGTPRRYGYTF. The DNA for the CDR3 is TGTGCCAGCAGCTCAGACGGTCAGCGGGTTGGGACGCCCCGACGATATGGCTACACCTTC.